Described below is a single T cell receptor (beta chain) sequence and its context. This clone was observed a handful of times. Which antigen it targets is not known. No base quality information exists; no much larger clone differs at one position. This entry belongs to a study of cytomegalovirus exposure and HLA in healthy donors (dated by TCRdb to the late 2010s). Background on the whole study: An earlier analysis of several hundred of the donors reported 276 Gb of sequence data and roughly 120 million unique TCR beta sequences obtained from roughly 170 million T cells. Among about 390 genotyped donors of the cohort, an average of approximately 250,000 unique TCR beta nucleotide sequences were sequenced per donor, approximately 20% of them non-productive. Typing coverage differed by locus: A, B, C, DRB1 and DQB1 were typed in about 620-630 donors, DQA1 in 500 to 550, DPA1 in 600 to 610, and DPB1 in just under 490. High-throughput TCR immunosequencing, statistical association of individual TCRs with disease status, and machine learning were combined to predict cytomegalovirus infection status. Along with the roughly 670-subject first cohort, a separate validation cohort of around 110 different subjects was used. An early release that covered about 600 HLA-typed donors contained approximately 300 gigabases of sequencing data and 80 million or so unique TCR sequences. HLA typing included class I and class II loci at four-digit resolution. To decide whether each TCR beta V gene segment behaved as functional or pseudogenic, an earlier analysis of fewer than 750 of the donors relied on high-throughput TCR beta sequencing. Of the 398 genotyped donors, about 84% fell in the genetic ancestry cluster associated with self-reported Caucasian donors. Using immunosequencing, the study profiled T cell repertoires from 666 subjects and related those repertoires to cytomegalovirus serostatus. Rather than using new phenotypic data, the later analysis identified candidate immune exposures from TCR beta sequences and from how often those sequences occurred across donors. A later analysis re-analyzed previously published TCR beta repertoires from 666 donors and added high-resolution HLA genotyping to study TCR occurrence patterns. Because of strong linkage in the cohort, four to six DR-DQ haplotypes were treated as single units for association and clustering. All discovery cohort repertoires had been generated using a single sequencing platform. The study aimed to test whether cataloging public T cell receptors could reveal signatures of past pathogen exposure. Genome-wide SNP genotypes for about three fifths of the roughly 700 donors were used in a later genetic analysis, which treated that subset as a discovery cohort. Alongside the repertoire data, information on donor age, sex, ethnicity and CMV serostatus was compiled.

The paper's findings and limits, for the study overall: Across donors, most TCR sequences were observed very rarely, whereas some public TCRs were present in many individuals. The sequencing pipeline was judged likely to have produced a cluster of highly shared sequence variants as a technical artifact. In a later analysis, around 17,000 TCR beta sequences were associated with specific HLA alleles at a false discovery rate of 0.05. A further reported finding was that TCR beta sequences accurately predicted the HLA-A and HLA-B alleles for most subjects in the first cohort. A later genetic analysis reported fewer N-insertions in productive TCRs among donors in an Asian-associated ancestry cluster than the roughly 620-donor mean. In vitro tests confirmed that a few of the cytomegalovirus-associated TCR beta chains recognize cytomegalovirus antigens. In this cohort, only TCR beta chains were sequenced, and detectable features were limited by the absence of alpha or paired-chain data. Linkage disequilibrium might explain the correlated functional status among segregating V segments, but an unknown experimental factor could not be excluded. Because counts were too low, around 17 rarely observed V segments, including chromosome 9 orphons, were left out of the earlier analysis of about 500 of the donors. Because HLA typing was unavailable for some donors at each locus, only the typed subset was used in association tests. Sequencing depth was assumed to be roughly uniform across donors in the presence/absence analyses, though that assumption may not hold. The only immune exposure information available for the cohort was CMV serostatus. According to a later analysis, most CMV-associated TCR beta chains appeared to be HLA-restricted, and the HLA associations seemed to be driven largely by CMV exposure. In both the original and validation cohorts, the classifier was reported to diagnose cytomegalovirus status with high specificity and sensitivity. In a later analysis, several top co-occurrence clusters were reported to appear linked to parvovirus B19, influenza, CMV and Epstein-Barr virus. In a later analysis, TCR association rates were found to vary across HLA loci, with the most associated TCRs seen for DRB1 alleles and the fewest for HLA-C alleles. An association between a missense DCLRE1C variant and V-gene and J-gene trimming of TCR beta chains was found in a later genetic analysis and replicated in an independent cohort. In the study, roughly 160 TCR beta chains were listed as associated with cytomegalovirus. Strong co-occurrence of HLA alleles, especially DR and DQ, made assigning TCR associations to individual alleles difficult. In an earlier analysis of 450 to 750 of the donors, most TCR beta V segments appeared in productive rearrangements about 90% or about 30% of the time, broadly matching IMGT annotations. The authors suggested that the approach could potentially be generalized to other disease states and immunological phenotypes. In a later analysis, HLA-associated TCR beta chains showed more clonal expansion and lower generation probabilities than non-associated chains that were equally common.

Receptors were amplified or captured by the immunoSEQ multiplex PCR assay. For the multiplex PCR, a mixture combining 60 forward primers for TCR Vbeta segments and 13 reverse primers for TCR Jbeta segments was used. Amplification of the CDR3 region of rearranged TCR beta genes was performed with a multiplex PCR assay on genomic DNA. The Illumina HiSeq System was used to sequence the amplified TCR beta libraries as 87-base-pair reads. The source study handled its data this way. In a later analysis, 70 million to 95 million unique TCR beta chains were counted across the 650 to 700 repertoires, and about 10 million of these chains were shared by at least two donors. Raw reads were error-corrected and collapsed into unique sequences by a nearest-neighbor algorithm in which closely related sequences were merged to remove PCR and sequencing errors. To assign V, D and J gene segments, CDR3 sequences were aligned to IMGT reference sequences. For a sequence to be retained, a match of at least six nucleotides to both a V gene segment and a J gene segment was required. Rearrangements were called productive when the CDR3 lacked stop codons and stayed in frame with V and J; all others were non-productive. Following IMGT convention, CDR3 was defined as the stretch from the second conserved V-encoded cysteine to the conserved J-encoded phenylalanine. In an earlier analysis of more than 550 of the donors, sequences lacking an unambiguous match to a single V gene segment were excluded. An earlier analysis of 587 of the donors called V segments functional above 56.7% productive rearrangements and segregating when the between-donor standard deviation exceeded 5%. A statistical classification framework was developed to diagnose cytomegalovirus status using the catalog of TCR beta chain sequences. In a later analysis, V and J genes were assigned by comparing TCR nucleotide sequences against IMGT/GENE-DB human TR gene sequences. Using the TCRdist pipeline, a later analysis assigned CDR3 sequences along with most-parsimonious VDJ recombination scenarios. A later analysis defined each TCR beta chain by its CDR3 amino acid sequence plus V-gene family, and excluded reads lacking a unique V-gene family. To address suspected cross-contamination and a sequencing artifact, a later analysis removed approximately 590 highly shared, low-generation-probability nucleotide sequences. In a later analysis, a clonal expansion index was calculated for each public chain from normalized within-repertoire ranks of inferred template counts. Generation probabilities in a later analysis came from a VDJ recombination model fitted to out-of-frame rearrangements, and those results were checked against IGoR. In a later analysis, TCR-TCR, TCR-HLA and TCR-CMV co-occurrence was scored with hypergeometric tests, and a repertoire-size bias correction was applied to TCR pairs. In a later analysis, false discovery rates were estimated by permuting HLA or CMV assignments 20 times. In a later analysis, co-occurring TCRs were grouped with DBSCAN, and TCRdist sequence similarity was added when clustering was performed within HLA-allele-positive subsets. For co-occurrence clustering, repertoires with fewer than 30,000 or more than 120,000 public chains were excluded, along with about five repertoires with anomalous nucleotide sharing. Drawn from immuneACCESS, this table holds only the in-frame rearrangements with V and J called that TCRdb kept. Clones are partly lost; checked studies trace under half to an unresolved V gene and leave the rest unexplained. V, J and clone size reflect that table, while D and trimming were determined from the DNA. This sample lists 45,000 to 60,000 clones; around 70% were detected once. The ten largest clones add up to roughly 9.2% of the sample.

In total, around 600 healthy bone marrow donors made up the cohort. Cohort members were all nominally healthy when sampled, although unrecorded immune exposures were likely present. The donor tested CMV seronegative and was one of the 352 seronegative cohort members. Each donor provided a peripheral blood sample, and peripheral blood mononuclear cells were used for TCR beta sequencing. The Qiagen DNeasy Blood Extraction Kit was used to extract genomic DNA from the blood cell samples. The sample consisted of PBMCs. This sequence originates from a woman aged 45-65 years in good health and CMV-seronegative.

The encoded CDR3 is CASGNSGEQYF. DNA sequence: TGTGCCAGTGGTAATTCCGGCGAGCAGTACTTC. The rearranged chain carries TRBV2 and TRBJ2-7, with no confident D gene call. According to the germline V gene, CDR1 reads SNHLY and CDR2 reads FYNNEI. V is shortened by 9 bases, J by 6 bases, and the region joining them spans 12 bases. Spanning cysteine to phenylalanine, the CDR3 consists of 11 amino acids. Only the CDR3 region is kept as DNA, spanning 33 bases read in frame from base 1.